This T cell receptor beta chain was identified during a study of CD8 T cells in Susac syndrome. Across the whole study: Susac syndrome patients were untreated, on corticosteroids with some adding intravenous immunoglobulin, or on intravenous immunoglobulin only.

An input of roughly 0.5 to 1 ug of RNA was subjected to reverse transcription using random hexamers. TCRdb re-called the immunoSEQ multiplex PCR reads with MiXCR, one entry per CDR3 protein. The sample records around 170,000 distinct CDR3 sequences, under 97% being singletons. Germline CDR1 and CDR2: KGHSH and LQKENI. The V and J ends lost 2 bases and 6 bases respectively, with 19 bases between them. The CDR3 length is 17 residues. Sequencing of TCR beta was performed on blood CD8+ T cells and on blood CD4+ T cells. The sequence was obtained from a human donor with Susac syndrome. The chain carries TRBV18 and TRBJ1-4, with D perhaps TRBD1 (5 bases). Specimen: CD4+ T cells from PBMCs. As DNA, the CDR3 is TGTGCCAGCTCACCAGGAGCCTCGGGACTTCGGGATGAAAAACTGTTTTTT. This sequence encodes CASSPGASGLRDEKLFF.